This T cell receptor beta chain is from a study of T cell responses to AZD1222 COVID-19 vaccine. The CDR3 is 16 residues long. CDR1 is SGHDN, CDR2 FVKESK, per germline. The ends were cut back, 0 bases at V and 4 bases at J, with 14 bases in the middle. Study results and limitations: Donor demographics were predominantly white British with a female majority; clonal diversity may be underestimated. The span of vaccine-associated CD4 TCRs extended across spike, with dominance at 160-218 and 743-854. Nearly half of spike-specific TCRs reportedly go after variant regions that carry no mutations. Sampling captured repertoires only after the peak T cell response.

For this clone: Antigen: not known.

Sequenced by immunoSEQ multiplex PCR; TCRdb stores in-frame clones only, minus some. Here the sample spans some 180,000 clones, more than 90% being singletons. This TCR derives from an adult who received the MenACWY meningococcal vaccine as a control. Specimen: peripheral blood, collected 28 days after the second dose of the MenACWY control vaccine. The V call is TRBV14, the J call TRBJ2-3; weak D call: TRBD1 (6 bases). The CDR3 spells CASSQEGGRIADTQYF. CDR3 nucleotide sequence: TGTGCCAGCAGCCAAGAAGGGGGTCGGATAGCAGATACGCAGTATTTT. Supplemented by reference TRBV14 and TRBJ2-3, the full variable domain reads EAGVTQFPSHSVIEKGQTVTLRCDPISGHDNLYWYRRVMGKEIKFLLHFVKESKQDESGMPNNRFLAERTGGTYSTLKVQPAELEDSGVYFCASSQEGGRIADTQYFGPGTRLTVL.